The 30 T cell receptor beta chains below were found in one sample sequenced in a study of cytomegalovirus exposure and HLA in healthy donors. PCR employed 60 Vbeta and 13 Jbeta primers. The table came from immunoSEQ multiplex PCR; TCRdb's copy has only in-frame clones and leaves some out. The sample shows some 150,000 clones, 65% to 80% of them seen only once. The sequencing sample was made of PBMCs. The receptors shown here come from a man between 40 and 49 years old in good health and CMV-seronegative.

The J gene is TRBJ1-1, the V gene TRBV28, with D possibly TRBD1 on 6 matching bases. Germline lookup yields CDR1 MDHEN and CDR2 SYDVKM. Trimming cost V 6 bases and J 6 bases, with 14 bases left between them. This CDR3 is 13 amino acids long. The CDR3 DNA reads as TGTGCCAGCAGGTCCACAGGGATGGCTGAAGCTTTCTTT. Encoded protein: CASRSTGMAEAFF. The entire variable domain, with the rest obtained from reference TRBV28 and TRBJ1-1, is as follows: DVKVTQSSRYLVKRTGEKVFLECVQDMDHENMFWYRQDPGLGLRLIYFSYDVKMKEKGDIPEGYSVSREKKERFSLILESASTNQTSMYLCASRSTGMAEAFFGQGTRLTVV.

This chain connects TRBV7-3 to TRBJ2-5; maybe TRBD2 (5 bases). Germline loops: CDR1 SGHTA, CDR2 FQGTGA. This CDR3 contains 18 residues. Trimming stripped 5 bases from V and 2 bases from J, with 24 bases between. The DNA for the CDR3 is TGTGCCAGCAGCCGTCGCGGGCAAATTAACTCCCGACAAGAGACCCAGTACTTC. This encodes CASSRRGQINSRQETQYF.

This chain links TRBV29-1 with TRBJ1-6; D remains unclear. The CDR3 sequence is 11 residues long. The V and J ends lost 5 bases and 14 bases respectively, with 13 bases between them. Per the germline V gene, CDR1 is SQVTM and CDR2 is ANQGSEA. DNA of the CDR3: TGCAGCGTTCGCAACGGGAAGGCCCTCCACTTT. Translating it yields CSVRNGKALHF.

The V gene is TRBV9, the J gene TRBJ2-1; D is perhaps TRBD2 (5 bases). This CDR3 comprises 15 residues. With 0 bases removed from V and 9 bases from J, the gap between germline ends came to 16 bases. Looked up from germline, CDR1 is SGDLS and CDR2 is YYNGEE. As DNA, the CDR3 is TGTGCCAGCAGCGTAGCTCAACGGGGTTTGACTGAGCAGTTCTTC. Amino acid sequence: CASSVAQRGLTEQFF.

CDR3 DNA: TGCGCCAGCAGCCCCGGGACACTCACAGATACGCAGTATTTT. Protein product: CASSPGTLTDTQYF. V usage is TRBV5-1 and J usage is TRBJ2-3; TRBD1 might be the D (6 bases). Germline CDR1 SGHRS, CDR2 YFSETQ. The CDR3 is 14 amino acids. V lost 4 bases to trimming and J lost 2 bases, with 11 bases between them.

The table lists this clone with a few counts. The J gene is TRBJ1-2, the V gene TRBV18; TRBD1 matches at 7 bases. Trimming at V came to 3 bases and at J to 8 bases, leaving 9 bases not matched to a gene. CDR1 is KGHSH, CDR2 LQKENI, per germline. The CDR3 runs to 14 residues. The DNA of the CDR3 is TGTGCCAGCTCACCCGGGACAGTTTCCAGGGGCTACACCTTC. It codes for CASSPGTVSRGYTF.

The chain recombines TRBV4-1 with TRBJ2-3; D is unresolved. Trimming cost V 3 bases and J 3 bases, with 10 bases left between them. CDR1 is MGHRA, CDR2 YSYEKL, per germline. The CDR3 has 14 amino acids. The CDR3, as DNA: TGCGCCAGCAGCCATGCTAAAGAAACAGATACGCAGTATTTT. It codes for CASSHAKETDTQYF.

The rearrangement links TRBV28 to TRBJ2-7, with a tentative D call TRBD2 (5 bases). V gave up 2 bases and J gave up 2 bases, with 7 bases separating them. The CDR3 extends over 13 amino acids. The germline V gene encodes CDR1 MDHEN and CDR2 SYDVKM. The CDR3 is CASSLTGTYEQYF. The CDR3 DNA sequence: TGTGCCAGCAGTTTAACGGGGACCTACGAGCAGTACTTC.

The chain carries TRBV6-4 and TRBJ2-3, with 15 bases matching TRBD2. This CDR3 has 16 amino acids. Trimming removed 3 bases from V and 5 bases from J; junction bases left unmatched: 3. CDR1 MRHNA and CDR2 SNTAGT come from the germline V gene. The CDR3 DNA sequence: TGTGCCAGCAGTGAGCGGGGACTAGCGGGGGGAGATACGCAGTATTTT. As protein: CASSERGLAGGDTQYF.

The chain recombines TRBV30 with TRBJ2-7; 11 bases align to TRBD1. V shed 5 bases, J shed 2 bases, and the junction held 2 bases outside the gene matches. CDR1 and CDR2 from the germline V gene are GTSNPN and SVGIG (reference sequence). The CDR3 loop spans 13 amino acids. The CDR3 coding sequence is TGTGCCTGGGAGGACAGGGGGCCCTACGAGCAGTACTTC. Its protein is CAWEDRGPYEQYF.

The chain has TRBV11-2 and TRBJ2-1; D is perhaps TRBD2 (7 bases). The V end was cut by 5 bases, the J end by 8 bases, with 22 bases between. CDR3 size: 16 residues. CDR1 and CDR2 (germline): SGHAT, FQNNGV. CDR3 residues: CASSPAPFGGRYEQFF. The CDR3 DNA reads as TGTGCCAGCAGCCCGGCTCCTTTCGGGGGGCGTTATGAGCAGTTCTTC. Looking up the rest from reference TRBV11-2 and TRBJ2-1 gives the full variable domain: EAGVAQSPRYKIIEKRQSVAFWCNPISGHATLYWYQQILGQGPKLLIQFQNNGVVDDSQLPKDRFSAERLKGVDSTLKIQPAKLEDSAVYLCASSPAPFGGRYEQFFGPGTRLTVL.

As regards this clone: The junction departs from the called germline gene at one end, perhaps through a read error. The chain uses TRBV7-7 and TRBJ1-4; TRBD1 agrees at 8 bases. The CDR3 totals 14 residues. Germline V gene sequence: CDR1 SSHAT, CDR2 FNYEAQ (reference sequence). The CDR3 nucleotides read TGTGCTAGCAGCGACCGGACAGGGCGGGAAAAACTGTTTTTT. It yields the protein CASSDRTGREKLFF.

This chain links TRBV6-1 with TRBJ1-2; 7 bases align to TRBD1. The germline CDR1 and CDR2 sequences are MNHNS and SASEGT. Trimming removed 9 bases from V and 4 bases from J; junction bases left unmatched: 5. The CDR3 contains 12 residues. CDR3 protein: CASRGDSYGYTF. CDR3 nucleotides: TGTGCCAGTCGTGGGGACAGCTATGGCTACACCTTC.

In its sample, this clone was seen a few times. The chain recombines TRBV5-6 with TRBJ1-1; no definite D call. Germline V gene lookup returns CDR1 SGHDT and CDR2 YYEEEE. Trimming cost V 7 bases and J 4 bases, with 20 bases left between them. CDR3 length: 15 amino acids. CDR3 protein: CASQSLWLEGTEAFF. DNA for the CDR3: TGTGCCAGCCAGAGCTTATGGCTTGAGGGCACTGAAGCTTTCTTT.

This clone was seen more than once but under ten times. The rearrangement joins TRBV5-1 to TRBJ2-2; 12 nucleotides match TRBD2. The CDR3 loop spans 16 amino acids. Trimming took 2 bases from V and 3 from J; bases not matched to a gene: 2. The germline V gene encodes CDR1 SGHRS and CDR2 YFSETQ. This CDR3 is CASSFSSGGDTGELFF. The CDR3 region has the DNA TGCGCCAGCAGCTTTTCTAGCGGGGGGGACACCGGGGAGCTGTTTTTT.

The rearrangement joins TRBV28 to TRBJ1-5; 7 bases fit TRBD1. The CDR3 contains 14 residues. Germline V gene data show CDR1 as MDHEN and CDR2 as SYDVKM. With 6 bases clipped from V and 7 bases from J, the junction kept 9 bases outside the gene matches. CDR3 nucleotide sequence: TGTGCCAGCAGGGAAAGACAGGGAGTACAGCCCCAGCATTTT. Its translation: CASRERQGVQPQHF. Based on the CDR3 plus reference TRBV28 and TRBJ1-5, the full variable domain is DVKVTQSSRYLVKRTGEKVFLECVQDMDHENMFWYRQDPGLGLRLIYFSYDVKMKEKGDIPEGYSVSREKKERFSLILESASTNQTSMYLCASRERQGVQPQHFGDGTRLSIL.

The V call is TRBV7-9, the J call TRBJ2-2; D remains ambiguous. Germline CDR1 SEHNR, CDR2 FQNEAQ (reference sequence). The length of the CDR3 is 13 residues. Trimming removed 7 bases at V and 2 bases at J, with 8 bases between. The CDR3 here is CASIAGNTGELFF. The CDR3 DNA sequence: TGTGCCAGCATAGCCGGCAACACCGGGGAGCTGTTTTTT.

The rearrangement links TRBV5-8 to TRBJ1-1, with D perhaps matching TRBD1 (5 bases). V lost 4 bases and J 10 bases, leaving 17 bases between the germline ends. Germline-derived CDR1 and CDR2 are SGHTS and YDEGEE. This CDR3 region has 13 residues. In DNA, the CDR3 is TGTGCCAGCAGCCCGGAGGGCTACGGGGGAGCTTTCTTT. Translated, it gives CASSPEGYGGAFF.

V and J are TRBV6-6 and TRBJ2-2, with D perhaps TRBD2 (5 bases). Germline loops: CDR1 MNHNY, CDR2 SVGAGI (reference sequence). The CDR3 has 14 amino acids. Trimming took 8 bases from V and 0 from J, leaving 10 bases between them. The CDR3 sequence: CASQAGANTGELFF. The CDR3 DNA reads TGTGCCAGCCAGGCGGGCGCGAACACCGGGGAGCTGTTTTTT.

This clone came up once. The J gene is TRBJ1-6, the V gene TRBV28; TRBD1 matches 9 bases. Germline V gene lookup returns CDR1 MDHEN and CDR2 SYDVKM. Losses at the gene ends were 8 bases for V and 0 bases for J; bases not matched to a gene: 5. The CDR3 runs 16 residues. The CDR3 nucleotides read TGTGCCAGCCGTGGGACAGGGAGCTCCTATAATTCACCCCTCCACTTT. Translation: CASRGTGSSYNSPLHF.

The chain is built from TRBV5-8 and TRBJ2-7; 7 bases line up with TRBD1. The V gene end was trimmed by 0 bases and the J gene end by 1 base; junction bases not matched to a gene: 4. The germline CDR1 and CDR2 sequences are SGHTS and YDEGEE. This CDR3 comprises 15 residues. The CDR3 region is CASSLAPGQSYEQYF. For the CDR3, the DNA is TGTGCCAGCAGCTTGGCCCCGGGACAGTCCTACGAGCAGTACTTC.

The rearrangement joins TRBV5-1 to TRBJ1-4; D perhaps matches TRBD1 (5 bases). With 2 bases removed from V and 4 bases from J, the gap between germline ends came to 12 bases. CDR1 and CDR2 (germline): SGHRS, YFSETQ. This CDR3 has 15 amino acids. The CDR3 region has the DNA TGCGCCAGCAGCTTTTGGGGGGGGGATAATGAAAAACTGTTTTTT. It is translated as CASSFWGGDNEKLFF.

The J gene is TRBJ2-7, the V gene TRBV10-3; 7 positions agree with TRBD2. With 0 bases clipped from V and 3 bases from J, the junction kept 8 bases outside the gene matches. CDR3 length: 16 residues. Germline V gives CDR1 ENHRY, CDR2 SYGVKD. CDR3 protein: CAISESGGEKFYEQYF. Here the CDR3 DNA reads TGTGCCATCAGTGAGTCGGGAGGGGAAAAGTTCTACGAGCAGTACTTC.

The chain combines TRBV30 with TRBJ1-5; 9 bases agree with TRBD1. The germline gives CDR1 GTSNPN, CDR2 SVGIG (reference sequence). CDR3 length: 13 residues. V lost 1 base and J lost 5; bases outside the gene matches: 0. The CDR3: CAWSGTGDQPQHF. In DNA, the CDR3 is TGTGCCTGGAGTGGGACAGGGGATCAGCCCCAGCATTTT.

CDR3 region: CASRPHRGLDEQYF. In nucleotides, the CDR3 is TGTGCCAGCAGACCGCATAGGGGGCTCGACGAGCAGTACTTC. This chain uses TRBV6-6 with TRBJ2-7; 7 positions match TRBD1. V trimming: 6 bases; J trimming: 5 bases; junction bases outside the gene matches: 10. CDR1 and CDR2 from the germline V gene are MNHNY and SVGAGI (reference sequence). The CDR3 spans 14 residues.

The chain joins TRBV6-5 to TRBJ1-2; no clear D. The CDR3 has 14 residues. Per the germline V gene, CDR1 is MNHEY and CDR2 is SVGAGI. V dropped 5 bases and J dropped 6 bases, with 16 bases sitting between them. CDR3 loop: CASSGHIVNDGYTF. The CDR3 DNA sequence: TGTGCCAGCAGTGGTCACATTGTAAACGATGGCTACACCTTC.

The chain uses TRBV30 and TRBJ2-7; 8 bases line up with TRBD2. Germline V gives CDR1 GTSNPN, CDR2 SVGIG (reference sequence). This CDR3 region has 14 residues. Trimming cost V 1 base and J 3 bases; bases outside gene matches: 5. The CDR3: CAWSGVAGNYEQYF. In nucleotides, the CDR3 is TGTGCCTGGAGTGGGGTAGCGGGGAACTACGAGCAGTACTTC.

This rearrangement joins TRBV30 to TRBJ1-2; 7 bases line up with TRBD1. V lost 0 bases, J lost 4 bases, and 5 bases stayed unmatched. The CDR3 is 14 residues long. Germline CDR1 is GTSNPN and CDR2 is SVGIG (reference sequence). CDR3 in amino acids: CAWSVRPGGYGYTF. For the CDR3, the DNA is TGTGCCTGGAGTGTAAGGCCAGGGGGCTATGGCTACACCTTC. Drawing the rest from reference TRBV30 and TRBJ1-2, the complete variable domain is SQTIHQWPATLVQPVGSPLSLECTVEGTSNPNLYWYRQAAGRGLQLLFYSVGIGQISSEVPQNLSASRPQDRQFILSSKKLLLSDSGFYLCAWSVRPGGYGYTFGSGTRLTVV.

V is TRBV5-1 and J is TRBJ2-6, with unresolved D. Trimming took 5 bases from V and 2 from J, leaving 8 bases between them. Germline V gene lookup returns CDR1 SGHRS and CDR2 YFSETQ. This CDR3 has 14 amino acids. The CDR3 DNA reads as TGCGCCAGCAGTACTCAGGCTGGGGCCAACGTCCTGACTTTC. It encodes CASSTQAGANVLTF. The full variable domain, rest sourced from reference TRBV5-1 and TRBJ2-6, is KAGVTQTPRYLIKTRGQQVTLSCSPISGHRSVSWYQQTPGQGLQFLFEYFSETQRNKGNFPGRFSGRQFSNSRSEMNVSTLELGDSALYLCASSTQAGANVLTFGAGSRLTVL.

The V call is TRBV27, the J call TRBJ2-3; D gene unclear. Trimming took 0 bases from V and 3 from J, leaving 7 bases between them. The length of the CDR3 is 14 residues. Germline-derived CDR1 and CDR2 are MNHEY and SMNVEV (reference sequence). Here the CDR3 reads CASSLSRVTDTQYF. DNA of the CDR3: TGTGCCAGCAGTTTATCTCGGGTGACAGATACGCAGTATTTT.